This T cell receptor (beta chain) was sequenced in a study of CD8+ T cells in alopecia areata. RNA extraction and reverse transcription yielded cDNA as sequencing template. Libraries were prepared by immunoSEQ multiplex PCR; TCRdb keeps only in-frame clonotypes and omits some of them. The sample has about 200,000 clones, 35% to 45% seen once. Treatment: oral pan-JAK inhibitor, 5-10 mg twice daily. Germline lookup yields CDR1 SGHVS and CDR2 FNYEAQ. The CDR3 covers 17 residues. J gave up 0 bases and V 1 base, and 7 bases lay outside the gene matches. The V call is TRBV7-6, the J call TRBJ1-1, with 8 bases lining up with TRBD1. The origin of this receptor is a human donor with alopecia areata. The starting material was CD4+ T cells sorted from blood, obtained around week 31, from a patient treated with tofacitinib. Written as DNA, the CDR3 is TGTGCCAGCAGCTTAGTCTCCCGGGACAGGTTGAACACTGAAGCTTTCTTT. Translating gives CASSLVSRDRLNTEAFF.